Given below is one TCR beta chain in context. The target antigen is unknown. Produced via immunoSEQ multiplex PCR; TCRdb's table is partial and in-frame only. The sample shows almost 85,000 clones, 94% of them seen only once. This CDR3 contains 15 residues. The germline CDR1 and CDR2 sequences are SEHNR and FQNEAQ (reference sequence). Losses at the gene ends were 5 bases for V and 4 bases for J; bases not matched to a gene: 6. This record comes from a study of OX40 agonist ivuxolimab in advanced cancers. Looking at the study overall: Patients achieving partial responses numbered three: one hepatocellular carcinoma case and two cutaneous melanoma cases.

Sampling times: baseline, cycle 4 day 1, cycle 7 day 1. Study-level results: Among T cells, CD8+ cells averaged more expanded clones than CD4+ cells. Still undetermined is the antigen specificity of the expanded peripheral T cells.

The sequence came from an adult with an advanced solid tumor such as melanoma, head and neck, liver or kidney cancer. The sequences come from CD4+ or CD8+ T cells sorted from blood, collected in a trial of the OX40 agonist ivuxolimab. V is TRBV7-9 and J is TRBJ1-4; 8 nucleotides align to TRBD1. This CDR3 is CASSAGTGNNEKLFF. CDR3 DNA: TGTGCCAGCAGCGCGGGGACAGGAAATAATGAAAAACTGTTTTTT.